This is a list of T cell receptor beta chains from one sample in a study of T-cell reconstitution after alpha-beta-depleted transplantation in children. From the PCR reads, TCRdb called clonotypes with MiXCR, one entry per CDR3 protein. The table shows approximately 800,000 distinct CDR3 sequences, with approximately 15% occurring only once. The starting material was PBMCs, mostly from graft donor cells, obtained 360 days after TCRalphabeta/CD19-depleted stem cell transplant. Receptors were obtained from a male patient between 10 and 17 years old who had a stem cell transplant for acute lymphoblastic leukemia, so the T cells may come from the graft donor. Each CDR3 is given without its conserved first and last residue. Size is stated for part of the rows, as once, few or many counts, or as a class when the clone is expanded.

j_gene: TRBJ2-7
abundance: few
v_gene: TRBV12-3/TRBV12-4
CDR3aa: ASSFLSGLSLYEQY

j_gene: TRBJ2-7
abundance: NA
v_gene: TRBV5-1
CDR3aa: ASSPRVAEGPYEQY

j_gene: TRBJ2-1
abundance: many
v_gene: TRBV20-1
CDR3aa: SASRTSGYNEQF

j_gene: TRBJ2-5
abundance: many
v_gene: TRBV4-1
CDR3aa: ASSPGGTSGAQATQY

j_gene: TRBJ1-4
abundance: few
v_gene: TRBV12-3/TRBV12-4
CDR3aa: ASKKGPYNEKLF

j_gene: TRBJ2-3
abundance: NA
v_gene: TRBV19
CDR3aa: ASKDAGQKGDTQY

j_gene: TRBJ1-1
abundance: NA
v_gene: TRBV7-9
CDR3aa: ASSLILVESMNTEAF

j_gene: TRBJ1-3
abundance: few
v_gene: TRBV10-3
CDR3aa: AISEWGALSGNTIY

j_gene: TRBJ1-4
abundance: NA
v_gene: TRBV5-1
CDR3aa: ASSLISGTNEKLF

j_gene: TRBJ2-7
abundance: NA
v_gene: TRBV5-1
CDR3aa: ASSFGNFYEQY

j_gene: TRBJ2-1
abundance: few
v_gene: TRBV3-1
CDR3aa: ASSQGIINEQF

j_gene: TRBJ2-2
abundance: NA
v_gene: TRBV7-9
CDR3aa: ASSRQNTNTGELF

j_gene: TRBJ1-2
abundance: few
v_gene: TRBV27
CDR3aa: ASNRPTATVYYGYT

j_gene: TRBJ2-1
abundance: few
v_gene: TRBV4-1
CDR3aa: ASSQFLAVSYNEQF

j_gene: TRBJ2-1
abundance: many
v_gene: TRBV21-1
CDR3aa: ASSKEGAGTSELYEQF

j_gene: TRBJ2-4
abundance: NA
v_gene: TRBV4-1
CDR3aa: ASSQGRAALLAKNIQY

j_gene: TRBJ1-4
abundance: few
v_gene: TRBV25-1
CDR3aa: ASSDGVGNEKLF

j_gene: TRBJ2-2
abundance: many
v_gene: TRBV6-4
CDR3aa: ASSPGLAGPGELF

j_gene: TRBJ2-2
abundance: NA
v_gene: TRBV7-3
CDR3aa: ASSLTGQDPGELF

j_gene: TRBJ2-1
abundance: NA
v_gene: TRBV5-1
CDR3aa: ASSSRLARGNFNEQF

j_gene: TRBJ2-5
abundance: once
v_gene: TRBV5-4
CDR3aa: ASSITLGAQETQY

j_gene: TRBJ2-7
abundance: NA
v_gene: TRBV12-3/TRBV12-4
CDR3aa: ASSFGTSLREQY

j_gene: TRBJ2-7
abundance: few
v_gene: TRBV6-1
CDR3aa: ASSDFYRISDAYEQY

j_gene: TRBJ2-3
abundance: many
v_gene: TRBV7-3
CDR3aa: ASSAITGTSGNSDTQY

j_gene: TRBJ2-3
abundance: few
v_gene: TRBV5-1
CDR3aa: ASTKAQGLADTQY

j_gene: TRBJ2-5
abundance: NA
v_gene: TRBV4-1
CDR3aa: ASSQVRGFEAQY

j_gene: TRBJ2-7
abundance: NA
v_gene: TRBV20-1
CDR3aa: SAKREGSLYEQY

j_gene: TRBJ2-1
abundance: NA
v_gene: TRBV3-1
CDR3aa: ASCQGGGLADNEQF

j_gene: TRBJ2-5
abundance: few
v_gene: TRBV7-9
CDR3aa: ATEGLQETQY

j_gene: TRBJ2-7
abundance: few
v_gene: TRBV19
CDR3aa: ASKHSREGSYEQY

j_gene: TRBJ2-6
abundance: few
v_gene: TRBV7-9
CDR3aa: ASSLAGPPGANVLT

j_gene: TRBJ2-4
abundance: NA
v_gene: TRBV7-2
CDR3aa: ASSLARRELAKNIQY

j_gene: TRBJ1-2
abundance: few
v_gene: TRBV12-3/TRBV12-4
CDR3aa: ASSVGAYGYT

j_gene: TRBJ2-1
abundance: many
v_gene: TRBV29-1
CDR3aa: SVGTSSYNEQF

j_gene: TRBJ2-3
abundance: many
v_gene: TRBV4-1
CDR3aa: ASSQESGNTQY

j_gene: TRBJ2-5
abundance: few
v_gene: TRBV28
CDR3aa: ASSSGAPLSY

j_gene: TRBJ2-5
abundance: many
v_gene: TRBV9
CDR3aa: ASSVAGGTIETQY

j_gene: TRBJ1-2
abundance: NA
v_gene: TRBV20-1
CDR3aa: SARGYGQGFEENYGYT

j_gene: TRBJ2-1
abundance: few
v_gene: TRBV20-1
CDR3aa: SASDGTSGTNEQF

j_gene: TRBJ1-3
abundance: NA
v_gene: TRBV6-5
CDR3aa: ASSYVWAVGSGNTIY

j_gene: TRBJ2-1
abundance: NA
v_gene: TRBV7-6
CDR3aa: ASSLGTSVTLYNEQF

j_gene: TRBJ2-2
abundance: NA
v_gene: TRBV29-1
CDR3aa: SVPETGELF

j_gene: TRBJ2-2
abundance: few
v_gene: TRBV11-2
CDR3aa: ASTGLHTRAPNTGELF

j_gene: TRBJ1-2
abundance: few
v_gene: TRBV5-1
CDR3aa: ASSFATTGTGDGYT

j_gene: TRBJ1-3
abundance: NA
v_gene: TRBV7-8
CDR3aa: ASSLDRAAWEYTIY

j_gene: TRBJ2-5
abundance: NA
v_gene: TRBV6-1
CDR3aa: ASRIRTGEETQY